This T cell receptor beta chain was sequenced in a study of PD-1 blockade in classical Hodgkin lymphoma. On the study more broadly: Once every 2 weeks, patients received intravenous nivolumab at 3 mg/kg.

Every patient relapsed after autologous stem cell transplantation, and brentuximab vedotin exposure varied. V was cut by 0 bases and J by 7 bases, with 10 bases left in between. CDR1 is WSHSY, CDR2 SAAADI, per germline. The CDR3 spans 15 residues. Study results and limitations: Repertoire differences lack defined causes, possibly disease activity or prior therapy. By C4D1, diversity of CD4+ TCRs had risen significantly, whereas that of CD8+ TCRs had not. Diversity similar to that of newly diagnosed patients was seen at baseline in complete responders.

About this clone: Its antigen remains unknown.

This table comes from immunoSEQ multiplex PCR, and its TCRdb copy is limited to in-frame clones, with some not included. This sample carries roughly 20,000 clones, about 88% of them seen once, and the ten largest clones take roughly 6.4%. This sequence joins TRBV10-2 and TRBJ1-6; unclear D gene. The clonotype comes from a human donor with classical Hodgkin lymphoma. Material: peripheral blood mononuclear cells (PBMCs), obtained at baseline. The CDR3 protein is CASSESSGYNSPLHF. In DNA form, the CDR3 reads TGCGCCAGCAGTGAGTCATCCGGGTACAATTCACCCCTCCACTTT.